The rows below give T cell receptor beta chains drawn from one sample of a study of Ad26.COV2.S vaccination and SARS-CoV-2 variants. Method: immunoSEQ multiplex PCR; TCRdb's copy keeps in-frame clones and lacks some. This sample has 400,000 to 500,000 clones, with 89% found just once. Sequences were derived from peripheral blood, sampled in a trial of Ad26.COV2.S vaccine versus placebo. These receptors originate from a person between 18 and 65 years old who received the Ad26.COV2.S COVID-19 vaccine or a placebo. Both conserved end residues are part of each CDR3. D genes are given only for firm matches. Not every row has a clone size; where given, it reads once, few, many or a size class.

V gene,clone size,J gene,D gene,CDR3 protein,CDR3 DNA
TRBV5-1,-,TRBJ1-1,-,CASSLTGTNTEAFF,TGCGCCAGCAGCCTTACAGGGACGAACACTGAAGCTTTCTTT
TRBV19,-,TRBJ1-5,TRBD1,CASSILFGDRICF,TGTGCCAGTAGTATACTATTCGGGGACAGGATATGTTTT
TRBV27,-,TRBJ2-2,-,CASSLSSRGLDTGELFF,TGTGCCAGCAGTTTATCCTCGCGGGGATTGGACACCGGGGAGCTGTTTTTT
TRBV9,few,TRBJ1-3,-,CASSSYAGTIYF,TGTGCCAGCAGCTCATACGCAGGGACCATATATTTT
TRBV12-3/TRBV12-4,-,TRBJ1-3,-,CASSLAGGNTIYF,TGTGCCAGCAGTTTAGCAGGGGGAAACACCATATATTTT
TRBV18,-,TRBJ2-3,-,CASSLNREPDTQYF,TGTGCCAGCTCGCTCAACAGGGAACCAGATACGCAGTATTTT
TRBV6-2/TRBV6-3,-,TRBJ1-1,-,CASSPEGEIGNTEAFF,TGTGCCAGCAGCCCCGAGGGGGAGATAGGGAACACTGAAGCTTTCTTT
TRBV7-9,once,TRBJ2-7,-,CASSLVGGYLKEQYF,TGTGCCAGCAGCTTAGTGGGGGGCTACCTAAAGGAGCAGTACTTC
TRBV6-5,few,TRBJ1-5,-,CASSWQGNQPQHF,TGTGCCAGCAGTTGGCAGGGCAATCAGCCCCAGCATTTT
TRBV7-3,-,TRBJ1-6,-,CASSTLGPQGNSPLHF,TGTGCCAGCAGCACCCTAGGGCCACAAGGAAATTCACCCCTCCACTTT
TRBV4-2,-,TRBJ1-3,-,CASSHLLPGEAGNTIYF,TGTGCCAGCAGCCACCTCCTCCCAGGGGAAGCTGGAAACACCATATATTTT
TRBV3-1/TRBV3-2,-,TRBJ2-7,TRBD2,CASSQGGGVYEQYF,TGTGCCAGCAGCCAAGGCGGGGGAGTTTACGAGCAGTACTTC
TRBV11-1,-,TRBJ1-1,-,CASSLTEGRFTEAFF,TGTGCCAGCAGTTTAACGGAGGGGCGGTTCACTGAAGCTTTCTTT
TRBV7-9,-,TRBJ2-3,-,CASSPGHPGADTQYF,TGTGCCAGCAGCCCTGGACACCCGGGCGCAGATACGCAGTATTTT
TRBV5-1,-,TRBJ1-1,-,CASSFHQIGTEAFF,TGCGCCAGCAGCTTCCACCAAATAGGCACTGAAGCTTTCTTT
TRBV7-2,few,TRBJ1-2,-,CASSPDSYGYTF,TGTGCCAGCAGCCCAGACAGCTATGGCTACACCTTC
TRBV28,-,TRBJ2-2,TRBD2,CASSLRRSSGGPTGELFF,TGTGCCAGCAGTTTAAGGCGGTCTAGCGGGGGCCCCACCGGGGAGCTGTTTTTT
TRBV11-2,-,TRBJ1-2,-,CASRRRPGDGYTF,TGTGCCAGCAGAAGGAGGCCCGGCGATGGCTACACCTTC
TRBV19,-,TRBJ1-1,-,CASTSPVGGTEAFF,TGTGCCAGTACCTCTCCGGTCGGGGGTACTGAAGCTTTCTTT
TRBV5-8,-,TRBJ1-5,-,CASTGTPFNQPQHF,TGTGCCAGCACCGGTACCCCTTTCAATCAGCCCCAGCATTTT
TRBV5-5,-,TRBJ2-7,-,CASSLGGVGYEQYF,TGTGCCAGCAGCTTGGGAGGCGTAGGTTACGAGCAGTACTTC
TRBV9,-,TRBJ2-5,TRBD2,CASSAGLAGGEETQYF,TGTGCCAGCAGCGCCGGACTAGCGGGGGGCGAAGAGACCCAGTACTTC
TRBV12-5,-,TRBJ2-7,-,CASGVRDNIVHEQYF,TGTGCTAGTGGTGTACGGGACAATATAGTCCACGAGCAGTACTTC
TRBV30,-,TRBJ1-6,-,CAWSLPYGQYSPLHF,TGTGCCTGGAGCCTTCCATATGGGCAGTATTCACCCCTCCACTTT
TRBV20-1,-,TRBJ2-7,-,CSAGVDEQYF,TGCAGTGCGGGGGTAGACGAGCAGTACTTC
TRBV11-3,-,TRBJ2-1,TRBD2,CASSLPRGAGEQFF,TGTGCCAGCAGCCTCCCGCGGGGGGCAGGTGAGCAGTTCTTC
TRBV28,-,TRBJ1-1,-,CASRRGGAGNTEAFF,TGTGCCAGCAGGAGGGGGGGCGCGGGGAACACTGAAGCTTTCTTT
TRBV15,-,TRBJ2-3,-,CATSGWRGAQGSDTQYF,TGTGCCACCAGCGGATGGAGGGGGGCGCAGGGGTCAGATACGCAGTATTTT
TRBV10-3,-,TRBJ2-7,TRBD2,CAISEPGGRRGREEQYF,TGTGCCATCAGTGAGCCGGGGGGACGGAGGGGAAGAGAGGAGCAGTACTTC
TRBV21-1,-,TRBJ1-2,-,CASSKYRSAGANYGYTF,TGTGCCAGCAGCAAATATAGGTCCGCCGGGGCTAACTATGGCTACACCTTC
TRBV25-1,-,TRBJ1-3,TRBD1,CASSEFPDRGLGNTIYF,TGTGCCAGCAGTGAATTTCCGGACAGGGGCTTAGGAAACACCATATATTTT
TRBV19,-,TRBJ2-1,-,CASSIDLEVASRKGNEQFF,TGTGCCAGTAGTATAGATCTCGAAGTGGCTTCCAGGAAGGGCAATGAGCAGTTCTTC
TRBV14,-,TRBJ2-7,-,CASSTLGYEQYF,TGTGCCAGCTCAACCCTCGGGTACGAGCAGTACTTC
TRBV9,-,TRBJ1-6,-,CASSVSGWEPLHF,TGTGCCAGCAGCGTATCAGGATGGGAACCCCTCCACTTT
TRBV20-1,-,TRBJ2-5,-,CSASGRTSETQYF,TGCAGTGCTAGTGGACGGACTTCGGAGACCCAGTACTTC
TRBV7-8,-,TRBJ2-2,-,CASSLAIGTGELFF,TGTGCCAGCAGCTTAGCGATAGGGACCGGGGAGCTGTTTTTT
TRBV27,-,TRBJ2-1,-,CASSLGGPSYNEQFF,TGTGCCAGCAGTTTGGGGGGGCCCTCCTACAATGAGCAGTTCTTC
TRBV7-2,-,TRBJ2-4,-,CASSSQPQGRGIQYF,TGTGCCAGCAGCTCCCAACCCCAGGGCCGTGGCATTCAGTACTTC
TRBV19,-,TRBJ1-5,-,CASSGGVYSNQPQHF,TGTGCCAGTAGCGGAGGAGTTTATAGCAATCAGCCCCAGCATTTT
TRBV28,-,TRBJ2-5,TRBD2,CASSGGEWEGETQYF,TGTGCCAGCAGTGGTGGGGAATGGGAGGGGGAGACCCAGTACTTC
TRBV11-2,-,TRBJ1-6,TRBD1,CASSPTAGGTLPLHF,TGTGCCAGCAGCCCGACGGCAGGGGGCACATTGCCCCTCCACTTT
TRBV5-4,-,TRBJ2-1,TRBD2,CASSFWGGHEQFF,TGTGCCAGCAGCTTCTGGGGGGGTCATGAGCAGTTCTTC
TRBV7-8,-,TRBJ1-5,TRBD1,CASSSSLGTGFYQPQHF,TGTGCCAGCAGTTCCTCTTTGGGGACAGGGTTTTATCAGCCCCAGCATTTT
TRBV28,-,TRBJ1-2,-,CASSSLLVEGGNGYTF,TGTGCCAGCAGTTCCCTCCTCGTGGAGGGGGGCAATGGCTACACCTTC
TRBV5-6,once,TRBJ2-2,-,CASSLDEGGDQVKLFF,TGTGCCAGCAGCTTGGACGAGGGCGGGGACCAAGTGAAGCTGTTTTTT
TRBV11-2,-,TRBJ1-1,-,CASSPGRNTEAFF,TGTGCCAGCAGCCCTGGGAGGAACACTGAAGCTTTCTTT
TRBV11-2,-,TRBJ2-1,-,CASTPGASAYNEQFF,TGTGCCAGCACCCCTGGGGCTAGCGCCTACAATGAGCAGTTCTTC
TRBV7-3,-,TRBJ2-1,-,CASSSTGGSYNEQFF,TGTGCCAGCAGCTCCACTGGTGGTTCCTACAATGAGCAGTTCTTC